The 7 T cell receptor beta chains below were found in one sample sequenced in a study of blood T cell repertoires in COVID-19. Using immunoSEQ multiplex PCR, the repertoire was profiled, and TCRdb retains in-frame clones only, with some absent. The table lists just under 350,000 clones, roughly 86% of them singletons. Material for sequencing was peripheral blood. Receptor source: a woman in her seventies with COVID-19, enrolled during active disease.

V is TRBV5-6 and J is TRBJ1-1; D remains ambiguous. The CDR3 runs to 14 residues. The germline V gene has CDR1 SGHDT and CDR2 YYEEEE. Trimming stripped 4 bases from V and 0 bases from J, with 10 bases between. CDR3 loop: CASSQMRMNTEAFF. In DNA form, the CDR3 reads TGTGCCAGCAGCCAGATGAGGATGAACACTGAAGCTTTCTTT.

The CDR3: CASSLQGPSYEQYF. CDR3 nucleotide sequence: TGTGCCAGCAGCCTACAGGGCCCTTCCTACGAGCAGTACTTC. The chain couples TRBV7-3 to TRBJ2-7; possibly TRBD1 for D (6 bases). The CDR3 consists of 14 residues. The germline CDR1 and CDR2 sequences are SGHTA and FQGTGA. V lost 5 bases and J lost 1, with 12 bases in between.

This clone was found a few times. The V gene is TRBV5-8, the J gene TRBJ1-4, with D unresolved. V was clipped by 0 bases and J by 4 bases, with 7 bases between them. Looked up from germline, CDR1 is SGHTS and CDR2 is YDEGEE. This CDR3 contains 14 residues. This chain's CDR3 is CASSLETGNEKLFF. CDR3 bases: TGTGCCAGCAGCTTGGAGACGGGTAATGAAAAACTGTTTTTT.

V and J are TRBV12-3 or TRBV12-4 and TRBJ2-1; D gene ambiguous. The germline V and J ends were trimmed by 1 base and 5 bases, with 6 bases remaining between them. The CDR3 is 13 amino acids. CDR3 sequence reads: CASSLGSNNEQFF. CDR3 sequence (DNA): TGTGCCAGCAGTTTAGGTTCAAACAATGAGCAGTTCTTC.

V and J are TRBV6-5 and TRBJ1-3; tentatively, D is TRBD1 (6 bases). The V and J ends lost 4 bases and 1 base respectively, with 11 bases between them. The CDR3 sequence is 15 residues long. CDR1 is MNHEY and CDR2 is SVGAGI in the germline V gene. CDR3: CASSSDRSSGNTIYF. In DNA form, the CDR3 reads TGTGCCAGCAGTTCAGACAGGTCGTCTGGAAACACCATATATTTT.

This chain links TRBV4-3 with TRBJ2-5; tentative D call: TRBD2 (5 bases). V was clipped by 0 bases and J by 5 bases, with 25 bases between them. CDR3 size: 19 residues. Germline CDR1 LGHNA, CDR2 YSLEER. CDR3 residues: CASSQEIGLDRRFGETQYF. The CDR3 coding sequence is TGCGCCAGCAGCCAAGAAATTGGACTGGACCGCCGTTTCGGGGAGACCCAGTACTTC.

This rearrangement joins TRBV27 to TRBJ1-1; TRBD1 might be the D (5 bases). The V end lost 2 bases, the J end lost 1 base, and 8 bases lay between the germline ends. The CDR3 runs 14 residues. Per the germline V gene, CDR1 is MNHEY and CDR2 is SMNVEV (reference sequence). The CDR3 loop is CASSLRTWNTEAFF. DNA of the CDR3: TGTGCCAGCAGTTTACGGACATGGAACACTGAAGCTTTCTTT.